Following are 31 T cell receptor beta chains from one sample sequenced in a study of T cells after yellow fever vaccination. Using its own MiXCR run on the 5' RACE reads, TCRdb lists one record per CDR3 protein. The sample records around 340,000 distinct CDR3 sequences, more than 8.5% being singletons. This specimen was PBMCs, taken on the day of the first yellow fever vaccination. The receptor source for this set is a man aged 18 to 29 who received the YFV17D yellow fever vaccine.

This clonotype was seen more than once but under ten times. The chain recombines TRBV24-1 with TRBJ2-7; TRBD2 matches 10 bases. CDR1 KGHDR and CDR2 SFDVKD come from the germline V gene. The CDR3 totals 16 residues. J was trimmed by 0 bases and V by 7 bases; bases with no gene match: 8. Here the CDR3 DNA reads TGTGCCACCAGGATGACAGCTAGCGGGGGCTCCTACGAGCAGTACTTC. Translating gives CATRMTASGGSYEQYF.

This clonotype was found many times. V is TRBV11-1 and J is TRBJ2-2; TRBD1 matches 9 bases. Germline CDR1 reads SGHAT; CDR2 reads FQDESV (reference sequence). CDR3 length equals 15 residues. With V trimmed by 4 bases and J by 4 bases, 4 bases remained unmatched. CDR3 region: CASSYRTGVTGELFF. DNA for the CDR3: TGTGCCAGCAGCTACCGGACAGGGGTCACCGGGGAGCTGTTTTTT.

This chain joins TRBV25-1 and TRBJ2-7; D unclear. The V and J ends lost 0 bases and 3 bases respectively, with 12 bases between them. The CDR3 covers 15 residues. The germline gives CDR1 MGHDK, CDR2 SYGVNS. The CDR3 DNA reads TGTGCCAGCAGTGAATATCAGTTACCAAGCTACGAGCAGTACGTC. Translation gives CASSEYQLPSYEQYV.

This clonotype was picked up many times. This sequence joins TRBV7-2 and TRBJ2-1, with D possibly being TRBD1 or TRBD2 (6 bases each). Trimming took off 1 base at V and 10 bases at J, with 8 bases between the two ends. Germline V CDR1 and CDR2: SGHTA, FQGNSA. This CDR3 comprises 12 residues. CDR3 sequence reads: CASSLVGGEQFF. The CDR3 DNA follows: TGTGCCAGCAGCTTAGTGGGGGGCGAGCAGTTCTTC.

The genes are TRBV11-3 and TRBJ2-2; D may match TRBD1 or TRBD2 (5 bases each). From germline, CDR1 is SGHNT and CDR2 YENEEA. The CDR3 loop spans 13 amino acids. V lost 1 base to trimming and J lost 7 bases, with 7 bases between them. This CDR3 reads CASSLGGFGELFF. CDR3 coding DNA: TGTGCCAGCAGCTTAGGGGGGTTCGGGGAGCTGTTTTTT.

Details on this clonotype: Germline is not matched at one junction end, which may reflect a read error. The V gene is TRBV3-1, the J gene TRBJ1-2; 7 positions agree with TRBD1. The CDR3 totals 13 residues. The germline V gene has CDR1 LGHDT and CDR2 YNNKEL (reference sequence). The CDR3 region has the DNA TGTGCCAGCAGCCAGGGACAGTGGCATGGGTACACCTTC. As protein: CASSQGQWHGYTF.

The genes are TRBV20-1 and TRBJ1-5; a possible D gene is TRBD1 (5 bases). The CDR3 runs 15 residues. Per the germline V gene, CDR1 is DFQATT and CDR2 is SNEGSKA (reference sequence). Trimming stripped 6 bases from V and 5 bases from J, with 20 bases between. This chain's CDR3 is CSAAQSGRGDQPQHF. The DNA of the CDR3 is TGCAGTGCAGCCCAGTCGGGGCGGGGGGATCAGCCCCAGCATTTT.

This clonotype was picked up a small number of times. V usage is TRBV9 and J usage is TRBJ2-3; TRBD2 might be the D (6 bases). The CDR3 totals 16 residues. V was pared by 3 bases and J by 4 bases, with 18 bases between. The V gene's germline CDR1 is SGDLS and CDR2 YYNGEE. The CDR3: CASSEGASDTADTQYF. The CDR3 DNA reads TGTGCCAGCAGCGAGGGAGCTAGCGATACTGCAGATACGCAGTATTTT.

This chain joins TRBV4-3 and TRBJ1-4; D gene unclear. Trimming removed 0 bases at V and 4 bases at J, with 12 bases between. The CDR3 extends over 16 amino acids. The germline CDR1 and CDR2 sequences are LGHNA and YSLEER. The DNA of the CDR3 is TGCGCCAGCAGCCAAGATAGGGCCGGGGTTAATGAAAAACTGTTTTTT. This translates into CASSQDRAGVNEKLFF.

This clonotype was seen a few times. V gene TRBV11-2 combines with J gene TRBJ1-2; weak D call: TRBD1 (5 bases). The CDR3 is 15 residues long. Germline CDR1 is SGHAT and CDR2 is FQNNGV. Trimming pared 5 bases from V and 0 bases from J, leaving 13 bases between. CDR3 DNA: TGTGCCAGCAGCACGTACAAGACAGCTAACTATGGCTACACCTTC. Its translation: CASSTYKTANYGYTF.

This clonotype came up a few times. The rearrangement links TRBV5-1 to TRBJ1-2; 9 nucleotides agree with TRBD1. Trimming cost V 4 bases and J 6 bases; bases outside gene matches: 13. The CDR3 extends over 16 amino acids. Germline V gene lookup returns CDR1 SGHRS and CDR2 YFSETQ. The CDR3 bases are TGCGCCAGCAGCACTCCTCCGGGACAGGGATTTGATGGCTACACCTTC. Encoded protein: CASSTPPGQGFDGYTF.

With regard to this clonotype: A clone one base away is much larger, so this may be a read error. The chain joins TRBV28 to TRBJ1-5; D not certain. Trimming pared 1 base from V and 9 bases from J, leaving 13 bases between. This CDR3 region has 14 residues. Germline lookup yields CDR1 MDHEN and CDR2 SYDVKM. CDR3 loop: CASSLLVEGRPQHF. CDR3 DNA sequence: TGTGCCAGCAGTTTATTGGTGGAGGGTCGGCCCCAGCATTTT.

This clonotype was detected a few times. V and J are TRBV6-2 or TRBV6-3 and TRBJ2-5; D is unresolved. The CDR3 extends over 16 amino acids. The V gene lost 0 bases and the J gene lost 2 bases, with 13 bases spanning the gap. CDR1 MNHEY and CDR2 SVGEGT come from the germline V gene. CDR3 sequence: CASSYSLATVQETQYF. In DNA, the CDR3 is TGTGCCAGCAGTTACTCGCTTGCGACGGTACAAGAGACCCAGTACTTC.

Ten or more counts support this clonotype. CDR3: CASSGTDRNIQYF. DNA of the CDR3: TGCGCCAGCAGCGGAACCGACAGAAACATTCAGTACTTC. The genes are TRBV5-1 and TRBJ2-4; D might be TRBD1 (5 bases). V lost 4 bases and J 6 bases, leaving 11 bases between the germline ends. CDR1 and CDR2 from the germline V gene are SGHRS and YFSETQ. The CDR3 runs 13 residues.

The chain combines TRBV4-1 with TRBJ2-3; TRBD2 agrees at 13 bases. The CDR3 is 16 amino acids. J gave up 5 bases and V 4 bases, and 6 bases lay outside the gene matches. Per the germline V gene, CDR1 is MGHRA and CDR2 is YSYEKL. CDR3 bases: TGCGCCAGCAGCCGCCTACTAGCGGGGGGGGGAGATACGCAGTATTTT. Protein product: CASSRLLAGGGDTQYF.

This chain uses TRBV7-4 with TRBJ1-1; a possible D gene is TRBD1 (5 bases). The CDR3 sequence is 15 residues long. V shed 4 bases and J shed 1 base, with 13 bases lying between them. From germline, CDR1 is SGHVT and CDR2 SQSDAQ. The CDR3: CASSSPGLKNTEAFF. DNA of the CDR3: TGTGCCAGCAGCTCCCCGGGACTGAAGAACACTGAAGCTTTCTTT. Using reference TRBV7-4 and TRBJ1-1 for the parts outside the CDR3, the full variable domain is GAGVSQSPRYKVAKRGRDVALRCDSISGHVTLYWYRQTLGQGSEVLTYSQSDAQRDKSGRPSGRFSAERPERSVSTLKIQRTEQGDSAVYLCASSSPGLKNTEAFFGQGTRLTVV.

J is TRBJ2-3 and V is TRBV6-2 or TRBV6-3; D possibly corresponds to TRBD2 (5 bases). Germline assignment: CDR1 MNHEY and CDR2 SVGEGT. The V end lost 7 bases, the J end lost 1 base, and 9 bases lay between the germline ends. There are 13 residues in the CDR3. The DNA for the CDR3 is TGTGCCAGCACCGACTACCGCACAGATACGCAGTATTTT. Amino acid sequence: CASTDYRTDTQYF.

This clonotype appeared many times. The rearrangement uses TRBV20-1 and TRBJ2-1; 12 nucleotides line up with TRBD2. Germline trimming cut 2 bases from V and 4 bases from J; bases unmatched to any gene: 0. This CDR3 is 14 amino acids long. Per the germline V gene, CDR1 is DFQATT and CDR2 is SNEGSKA (reference sequence). CDR3 residues: CSARLAGGYNEQFF. CDR3 coding DNA: TGCAGTGCTAGACTAGCGGGGGGGTACAATGAGCAGTTCTTC.

This rearrangement joins TRBV2 to TRBJ1-1, with D uncertain. This CDR3 spans 16 amino acids. Looked up from germline, CDR1 is SNHLY and CDR2 is FYNNEI. Trimming pared 2 bases from V and 3 bases from J, leaving 16 bases between. CDR3: CASSELGPLLDTEAFF. In DNA, the CDR3 is TGTGCCAGCAGTGAACTTGGCCCCCTCCTGGACACTGAAGCTTTCTTT.

The rearrangement joins TRBV6-2 or TRBV6-3 to TRBJ1-2; no clear D gene. V lost 2 bases and J 4 bases, leaving 8 bases between the germline ends. Germline V lookup: CDR1 MNHEY, CDR2 SVGEGT. The length of the CDR3 is 13 residues. The DNA of the CDR3 is TGTGCCAGCAGTTACGTTGTGGGCTATGGCTACACCTTC. Translated: CASSYVVGYGYTF.

The table lists this clonotype with a few counts. V gene TRBV4-3 combines with J gene TRBJ1-1; D gene uncertain. Germline CDR1 is LGHNA and CDR2 is YSLEER. Trimming removed 1 base from V and 3 bases from J, with 12 bases in between. The CDR3 extends over 15 amino acids. For the CDR3, the DNA is TGCGCCAGCAGCCAAGTAGCTGGGATGTACACTGAAGCTTTCTTT. As protein: CASSQVAGMYTEAFF.

This clonotype was recorded at least ten times. The V gene is TRBV7-2, the J gene TRBJ1-2; 7 bases align to TRBD1. Germline V gene lookup returns CDR1 SGHTA and CDR2 FQGNSA. Germline trimming cut 4 bases from V and 7 bases from J; bases unmatched to any gene: 6. The CDR3 totals 13 residues. The CDR3 loop reads CASSSGRDSGYTF. The CDR3 coding sequence is TGTGCCAGCAGCTCCGGACGGGACAGTGGCTACACCTTC.

In regard to this clonotype: Possible read error: a much larger clone is one base away. The rearrangement uses TRBV9 and TRBJ1-4; maybe TRBD1 (5 bases). The CDR3 has 14 residues. CDR1 and CDR2 (germline): SGDLS, YYNGEE. The CDR3, as DNA: TGTGCCAGCAGCGCCCAGGGCTTGGGTGAAAAACTGATTTTT. It is translated as CASSAQGLGEKLIF.

This clonotype was detected ten times or more. The V gene is TRBV12-3 or TRBV12-4, the J gene TRBJ2-1; TRBD1 matches 11 bases. Trimming took 9 bases from V and 8 from J; bases not matched to a gene: 6. This CDR3 is 13 amino acids long. In DNA, the CDR3 is TGTGCCAGTCGGACAGGGGGCTTCGATGAGCAGTTCTTC. It yields the protein CASRTGGFDEQFF.

This clonotype appeared a few times. V gene TRBV12-3 or TRBV12-4 combines with J gene TRBJ1-5, with 8 nucleotides matching TRBD1. Trimming at V came to 5 bases and at J to 2 bases, leaving 2 bases not matched to a gene. CDR3 size: 14 residues. The CDR3 sequence is CASSKTGGNQPQHF. The CDR3 DNA sequence: TGTGCCAGCAGTAAGACAGGGGGCAATCAGCCCCAGCATTTT.

The gene calls are TRBV20-1 and TRBJ1-6; D is unresolved. Germline values: CDR1 DFQATT, CDR2 SNEGSKA (reference sequence). The CDR3 loop spans 12 amino acids. The DNA for the CDR3 is TGCACTCCCGGCGGCTATAATTCACCCCTCCACTTT. Translating gives CTPGGYNSPLHF.

This clonotype was recorded at least ten times. This chain uses TRBV2 with TRBJ2-5; possibly TRBD1 or TRBD2 for D (5 bases each). The V gene lost 3 bases and the J gene lost 7 bases, with 12 bases spanning the gap. Germline assignment: CDR1 SNHLY and CDR2 FYNNEI. CDR3 length equals 13 residues. The CDR3 here is CASSDGAAGTQYF. The CDR3 bases are TGTGCCAGCAGTGACGGGGCGGCGGGGACCCAGTACTTC.

The table lists this clonotype with a few counts. The V call is TRBV6-1, the J call TRBJ2-7; 9 bases agree with TRBD1. Trimming cost V 2 bases and J 6 bases; bases outside gene matches: 5. This CDR3 is 14 amino acids long. Germline V gives CDR1 MNHNS, CDR2 SASEGT. This CDR3 is CASSETGTGIEQYV. CDR3 sequence (DNA): TGTGCCAGCAGTGAAACCGGGACAGGGATCGAGCAGTACGTC.

This clonotype was counted between two and nine times. V is TRBV11-2 and J is TRBJ1-2, with D possibly matching TRBD1 (5 bases). Trimming removed 4 bases from V and 5 bases from J, with 17 bases in between. The CDR3 has 15 amino acids. In germline, CDR1 is SGHAT, CDR2 FQNNGV. The DNA for the CDR3 is TGTGCCAGCAGCTCGGGGGTAGTGGGGGGTTATGGCTACACCTTC. Protein: CASSSGVVGGYGYTF.

This clonotype was counted a few times. V usage is TRBV5-1 and J usage is TRBJ1-1, with D unclear. Trimming stripped 0 bases from V and 0 bases from J, with 9 bases between. Germline V gene lookup returns CDR1 SGHRS and CDR2 YFSETQ. The CDR3 loop spans 15 amino acids. CDR3 sequence (DNA): TGCGCCAGCAGCTTGGCCCCAAACATGAACACTGAAGCTTTCTTT. Residues: CASSLAPNMNTEAFF.

The chain links TRBV4-1 to TRBJ2-3; 12 bases line up with TRBD2. CDR3 length: 16 amino acids. Germline trimming cut 1 base from V and 2 bases from J; bases unmatched to any gene: 1. Germline loops: CDR1 MGHRA, CDR2 YSYEKL. The CDR3 DNA reads TGCGCCAGCAGCCAAGGGACTAGCGGGAACACAGATACGCAGTATTTT. Translating gives CASSQGTSGNTDTQYF.